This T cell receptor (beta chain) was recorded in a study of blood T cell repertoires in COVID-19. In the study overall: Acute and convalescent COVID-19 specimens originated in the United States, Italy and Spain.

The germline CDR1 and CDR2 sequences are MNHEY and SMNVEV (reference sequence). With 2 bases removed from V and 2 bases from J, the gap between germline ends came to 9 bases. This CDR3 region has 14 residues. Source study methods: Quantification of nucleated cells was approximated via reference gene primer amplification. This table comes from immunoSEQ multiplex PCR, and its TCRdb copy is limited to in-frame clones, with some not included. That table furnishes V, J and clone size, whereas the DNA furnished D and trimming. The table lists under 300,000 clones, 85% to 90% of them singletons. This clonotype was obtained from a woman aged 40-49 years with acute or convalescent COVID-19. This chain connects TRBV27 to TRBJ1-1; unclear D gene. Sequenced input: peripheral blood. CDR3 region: CASSLSGQNTEAFF. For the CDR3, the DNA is TGTGCCAGCAGTTTAAGCGGCCAAAACACTGAAGCTTTCTTT.